This TCR beta chain came from a study of PD-1 blockade in classical Hodgkin lymphoma. Germline CDR1 MRHNA, CDR2 SNTAGT. Trimming removed 4 bases at V and 0 bases at J, with 13 bases between. The CDR3 is 16 residues long. Every one of the patients relapsed after autologous stem cell transplantation (brentuximab vedotin exposure was variable). Libraries were prepared by immunoSEQ multiplex PCR; TCRdb keeps only in-frame clonotypes and omits some of them. Of 20,000 to 30,000 clones detected, about 82% appear once; the ten largest clones hold about 7.8%. The source is a human donor with classical Hodgkin lymphoma. The starting material was peripheral blood mononuclear cells (PBMCs), obtained before the second cycle of nivolumab. This sequence joins TRBV6-4 and TRBJ2-1, with unresolved D. The CDR3 DNA follows: TGTGCCAGCAGTGTCCTCGGCAGCAGCTCCTACAATGAGCAGTTCTTC. Encoded protein: CASSVLGSSSYNEQFF.